This T cell receptor (beta chain) was found in a study of technical replicates of blood from several donors. The junction had 6 bases not matched to a gene; V was cut back by 5 bases and J by 3 bases. CDR1 is MGHRA and CDR2 is YSYEKL in the germline V gene. The CDR3 contains 14 residues. The data were produced by immunoSEQ multiplex PCR, yet TCRdb's version contains in-frame clones alone and is incomplete. The sample carries about 100,000 clones, approximately 94% recorded once. The chain uses TRBV4-1 and TRBJ2-7, with 8 bases identical to TRBD2. The TCR sequence derives from a human donor in good health. Specimen: T cells isolated from PBMCs. The chain's CDR3 is CASSSGRGVYEQYF. For the CDR3, the DNA is TGCGCCAGCAGCAGCGGGAGAGGGGTCTACGAGCAGTACTTC.